Listed below are T cell receptor beta chains from one sample, sequenced in a study of vaccination effects on CD4 cells after COVID-19. These TCRs' antigens remain unknown. The table came from immunoSEQ multiplex PCR; TCRdb's copy has only in-frame clones and leaves some out. The sample has tens of thousands of clones, 80% seen once. Sequenced material: CD4+ T cells from PBMCs cultured with SARS-CoV-2 spike peptides, taken before COVID-19 vaccination. The source is a human donor who received a COVID-19 vaccine. The CDR3 runs from the conserved cysteine through the conserved F or W. The D gene is left open where the match is weak. Clone size is shown for a subset of rows, as once, few, many or a class of expanded clone.

cdr3_nt cdr3_aa d_call v_call clone_size j_call
TGTGCCAGGGGACTTAAGATGCTTGTAAAACTGTTTTTT CARGLKMLVKLFF - TRBV11-3 - TRBJ1-4
TGTGCCAGCAGCTTTGACGCCTACAATGAGCAGTTCTTC CASSFDAYNEQFF - TRBV7-3 - TRBJ2-1
TGTGCCAGCAGCCCTAGGGGGGCCTATAATGAAAAACTGTTTTTT CASSPRGAYNEKLFF - TRBV7-9 - TRBJ1-4
TGTGCCACCAGTGATCTGTTGGGGGCTAGCGGGGGAGGCACAGATACGCAGTATTTT CATSDLLGASGGGTDTQYF TRBD2 TRBV24-1 once TRBJ2-3
TGTGCCACCAGCAGAGCACTAGGGACTAGCGGGGACAATGAGCAGTTCTTC CATSRALGTSGDNEQFF TRBD2 TRBV15 - TRBJ2-1
TGTGCCACCGTCGGAGCCTACACTGAAGCTTTCTTT CATVGAYTEAFF - TRBV28 - TRBJ1-1
TGCAGTGCTAGTAACTACAATCAGCCCCAGCATTTT CSASNYNQPQHF - TRBV20-1 - TRBJ1-5
TGTGCCAGCAGCCAAGATTTAGCTAGCGGGTATCATGAGCAGTTCTTC CASSQDLASGYHEQFF TRBD2 TRBV4-2 - TRBJ2-1
TGTGCCAGCAGGTTATCGGTCGGCAGGTCTTACAATGAGCAGTTCTTC CASRLSVGRSYNEQFF - TRBV7-8 - TRBJ2-1
TGTGCCAGCAGCACCCAGGACCGTTTTGGGGATGAGCAGTTCTTC CASSTQDRFGDEQFF - TRBV5-4 - TRBJ2-1
TGTGCCAGCACCCCTGTTAGCCCAGAGGAGACCCAGTACTTC CASTPVSPEETQYF - TRBV7-8 - TRBJ2-5
TGCGCCAGCAGCTTGGGAGACAGGGGTGACGAGACCCAGTACTTC CASSLGDRGDETQYF TRBD1 TRBV5-1 - TRBJ2-5
TGTGCCAGCAGCGTAGCTAGCTCTGGGGCCAACGTCCTGACTTTC CASSVASSGANVLTF - TRBV9 - TRBJ2-6
TGCAGTGCTAGTCCGGGCCTCGACTATGGCTACACCTTC CSASPGLDYGYTF - TRBV20-1 - TRBJ1-2
TGTGCCAGCTCACCACAGGGGTTGGGCTATGGCTACACCTTC CASSPQGLGYGYTF - TRBV18 - TRBJ1-2
TGTGCCAGCAGTTCACGGACAGGGGTCGGAAATTCACCCCTCCACTTT CASSSRTGVGNSPLHF TRBD1 TRBV6-5 - TRBJ1-6
TGCAGCGTCGATCCGGCGGGGGGGGAAGAGACCCAGTACTTC CSVDPAGGEETQYF TRBD2 TRBV29-1 - TRBJ2-5
TGTGCCAGCAGTTACAGTCGAACTACAGATACGCAGTATTTT CASSYSRTTDTQYF - TRBV6-5 once TRBJ2-3
TGTGCCAGCAGTGAATCGGACAGCTCTGGAAACACCATATATTTT CASSESDSSGNTIYF - TRBV2 few TRBJ1-3
TGTGCCAGTAGTATGATTGTCGGGGGCAGGGGGCCCCAGCATTTT CASSMIVGGRGPQHF - TRBV19 - TRBJ1-5
TGTGCCAGTATGGAATTGACTGGAAACACCATATATTTT CASMELTGNTIYF - TRBV19 - TRBJ1-3
TGTGCCAGCAGCTTTATTCCCACTAGCGGAACTTTGTTCTTC CASSFIPTSGTLFF TRBD2 TRBV7-2 - TRBJ2-1
TGTGCCAGCAGCCACCAGGGGGCCAAAGGGGAAAAACTGTTTTTT CASSHQGAKGEKLFF TRBD1 TRBV7-2 - TRBJ1-4
TGTGCCAGTAGTATAGGGAGGGACTCCAGGGGCTACACCTTC CASSIGRDSRGYTF - TRBV19 - TRBJ1-2
TGTGCCAGCGCCGGACAGAGGAACACTGAAGCTTTCTTT CASAGQRNTEAFF - TRBV27 - TRBJ1-1
TGTGCCAGCAGCTCCCTCGGGGGCAGGGGGCGGAATTCACCCCTCCACTTT CASSSLGGRGRNSPLHF TRBD1 TRBV7-2 - TRBJ1-6
TGTGCCAGCAGCGACACCGGCGGCAGCTCTGGAAACACCATATATTTT CASSDTGGSSGNTIYF - TRBV5-6 - TRBJ1-3
TGTGCCAGCAGCTTAGAAGGGGAGTATCATGGCTACACCTTC CASSLEGEYHGYTF - TRBV7-2 - TRBJ1-2
TGTGCCAGCAGCTTAGCCTACCGGACAGGGGTTAACACCGGGGAGCTGTTTTTT CASSLAYRTGVNTGELFF TRBD1 TRBV11-2 - TRBJ2-2